The clone carrying this TCR beta chain was seen a handful of times. Its antigen is not identified. This record comes from a study of cytomegalovirus exposure and HLA in healthy donors. Samples came from healthy bone marrow donors. While unrecorded immune exposures were likely, the donors were nominally healthy when sampled. Study findings and constraints: In a later analysis, donors in an Asian-associated ancestry cluster reportedly had fewer N-insertions in productive TCRs than the cohort mean. Most of the TCR beta V segments (in an earlier analysis) were productive either about 90% or about 30% of the time.

This PCR relied on a set of 60 Vbeta primers and 13 Jbeta primers. TCRdb keeps only in-frame clones here, not all; method: immunoSEQ multiplex PCR. The table has 200,000 to 250,000 clones, about 81% seen once; the top ten hold about 2.5%. The CDR3 loop spans 15 amino acids. Germline assignment: CDR1 SEHNR and CDR2 FQNEAQ (reference sequence). Trimming took off 5 bases at V and 8 bases at J, with 19 bases between the two ends. The clonotype comes from a woman between 40 and 50 years old in good health and CMV-seronegative. This rearrangement joins TRBV7-9 to TRBJ2-1, with D hard to call. Sequenced material: PBMCs. CDR3 residues: CASSPIWQSRDEQFF. The CDR3 DNA sequence: TGTGCCAGCAGCCCCATCTGGCAGAGCCGGGATGAGCAGTTCTTC. Full variable domain (outside the CDR3, taken from reference TRBV7-9 and TRBJ2-1): DTGVSQNPRHKITKRGQNVTFRCDPISEHNRLYWYRQTLGQGPEFLTYFQNEAQLEKSRLLSDRFSAERPKGSFSTLEIQRTEQGDSAMYLCASSPIWQSRDEQFFGPGTRLTVL.